The 18 T cell receptor beta chains in this list originate from one sample, sequenced in a study of patients and donors after allogeneic stem cell transplantation. TCRdb itself ran the RT-PCR reads through MiXCR, one entry per CDR3 protein. Counted here are about 150,000 distinct CDR3 sequences, approximately 24% occurring once; the ten biggest clones make up 25% to 30%. The sequenced sample was blood, either unsorted or a sorted T cell fraction (not recorded which). These TCRs come from a human donor who was either an allogeneic HSCT recipient or a stem cell or donor lymphocyte infusion donor (not recorded which). It is not recorded whose cells these are; they may come from a transplant donor.

This clonotype was counted only a few times. V is TRBV20-1 and J is TRBJ1-5; D is unclear. Trimming took off 0 bases at V and 6 bases at J, with 18 bases between the two ends. This CDR3 is 16 amino acids long. Germline V lookup: CDR1 DFQATT, CDR2 SNEGSKA (reference sequence). CDR3 nucleotide sequence: TGCAGTGCTAGAGATCAACAGATCCTCGCGGGTCAGCCCCAGCATTTT. The encoded protein is CSARDQQILAGQPQHF.

The V and J genes are TRBV18 and TRBJ1-2; D is unresolved. Looked up from germline, CDR1 is KGHSH and CDR2 is LQKENI. V dropped 4 bases and J dropped 5 bases, with 20 bases sitting between them. The CDR3 contains 16 residues. The CDR3: CASSRMVGETIYGYTF. CDR3 DNA: TGTGCCAGCTCACGGATGGTCGGGGAAACCATATATGGCTACACCTTC. The variable domain in full, completed from reference TRBV18 and TRBJ1-2, reads NAGVMQNPRHLVRRRGQEARLRCSPMKGHSHVYWYRQLPEEGLKFMVYLQKENIIDESGMPKERFSAEFPKEGPSILRIQQVVRGDSAAYFCASSRMVGETIYGYTFGSGTRLTVV.

The chain links TRBV29-1 to TRBJ1-1, with TRBD1 matching over 8 bases. The V gene's germline CDR1 is SQVTM and CDR2 ANQGSEA. This CDR3 region has 13 residues. Unmatched junction bases numbered 9, after V lost 7 bases and J lost 5 bases. The CDR3 spells CSAEMTGETEAFF. CDR3 in DNA: TGCAGCGCCGAGATGACAGGGGAGACTGAAGCTTTCTTT.

This clonotype was observed a few times. V usage is TRBV5-1 and J usage is TRBJ2-5; 14 nucleotides agree with TRBD2. CDR3 length: 15 residues. With 4 bases clipped from V and 4 bases from J, the junction kept 3 bases outside the gene matches. Germline CDR1 reads SGHRS; CDR2 reads YFSETQ. CDR3 bases: TGCGCCAGCAGCACCGGACTAGCGGGGGGAGAGACCCAGTACTTC. Translation: CASSTGLAGGETQYF.

The rearrangement links TRBV25-1 to TRBJ2-7; D unresolved. The V end lost 3 bases, the J end lost 5 bases, and 20 bases lay between the germline ends. In germline, CDR1 is MGHDK, CDR2 SYGVNS. This CDR3 region has 16 residues. In DNA, the CDR3 is TGTGCCAGCAGTGATCCCCAATGGAGTTTACAAGACGAGCAGTACTTC. This gives the protein CASSDPQWSLQDEQYF.

The gene calls are TRBV27 and TRBJ2-7, with no clear D. CDR1 is MNHEY, CDR2 SMNVEV, per germline (reference sequence). The CDR3 has 11 residues. Deletions cut 2 bases from V and 5 bases from J, with 4 bases between. The CDR3 protein is CASSLGHEQYF. The CDR3 DNA reads TGTGCCAGCAGTTTAGGCCACGAGCAGTACTTC.

This rearrangement joins TRBV7-3 to TRBJ1-2; 8 bases match TRBD1. Germline V gives CDR1 SGHTA, CDR2 FQGTGA. The ends lost 5 bases at V and 6 bases at J; junction bases unmatched: 11. The CDR3 totals 15 residues. The CDR3 sequence is CASSPYLDREDGYTF. DNA for the CDR3: TGTGCCAGCAGCCCCTACTTGGACAGGGAGGATGGCTACACCTTC.

The sample holds many counts of this clonotype. The chain has TRBV29-1 and TRBJ2-3; perhaps D is TRBD1 or TRBD2 (5 bases each). With 3 bases removed from V and 2 bases from J, the gap between germline ends came to 15 bases. The CDR3 runs to 15 residues. CDR1 and CDR2 from the germline V gene are SQVTM and ANQGSEA. The CDR3 spells CSVDGGELPTDTQYF. CDR3 coding DNA: TGCAGCGTTGATGGGGGAGAACTTCCCACAGATACGCAGTATTTT.

The rearrangement uses TRBV27 and TRBJ2-1; 7 bases match TRBD2. CDR1 and CDR2 (germline): MNHEY, SMNVEV (reference sequence). V shed 1 base and J 0 bases; nucleotides not matched to a gene: 6. The CDR3 contains 17 residues. CDR3 amino acids: CASSLLFSGPSYNEQFF. The CDR3 DNA reads TGTGCCAGCAGTTTATTATTTAGCGGGCCCTCCTACAATGAGCAGTTCTTC.

V usage is TRBV9 and J usage is TRBJ2-1; TRBD2 is a possible D gene (6 bases). Germline CDR1 and CDR2: SGDLS and YYNGEE. The CDR3 has 14 residues. Trimming removed 4 bases at V and 7 bases at J, with 15 bases between. The CDR3 is CASSLRLELNEQFF. The CDR3 nucleotides are TGTGCCAGCAGCTTGCGACTAGAGTTAAATGAGCAGTTCTTC.

The rearrangement joins TRBV29-1 to TRBJ2-1, with D unresolved. This CDR3 spans 13 amino acids. From germline, CDR1 is SQVTM and CDR2 ANQGSEA. V was cut by 6 bases and J by 4 bases, with 13 bases left in between. The CDR3 DNA reads as TGCAGCGTCATCACACCGAGTTACAATGAGCAGTTCTTC. It translates to CSVITPSYNEQFF.

The genes are TRBV7-2 and TRBJ1-4; D call uncertain. V lost 1 base and J lost 5, with 11 bases in between. CDR1 and CDR2 from the germline V gene are SGHTA and FQGNSA. The CDR3 totals 15 residues. In DNA form, the CDR3 reads TGTGCCAGCAGCTTAGTAATGGGCGCGAATGAAAAACTGTTTTTT. The encoded protein is CASSLVMGANEKLFF.

The chain joins TRBV6-6 to TRBJ2-5, with a weak D call TRBD1 (5 bases). Germline V gene lookup returns CDR1 MNHNY and CDR2 SVGAGI (reference sequence). This CDR3 is built from 13 residues. V was pared by 5 bases and J by 5 bases, with 12 bases between. The DNA of the CDR3 is TGTGCCAGCAGTAAGGGGTATCGGGAGACCCAGTACTTC. It codes for CASSKGYRETQYF.

V and J are TRBV7-8 and TRBJ2-2; tentatively, D is TRBD1 (6 bases). Trimming left V 1 base short and J 5 bases short, with 17 bases between. This CDR3 has 17 residues. CDR1 and CDR2 from the germline V gene are SGHVS and FQNEAQ. CDR3 region: CASSLDHLGRGTGELFF. The CDR3 DNA follows: TGTGCCAGCAGCTTAGATCACCTGGGCAGGGGAACCGGGGAGCTGTTTTTT.

This clonotype turned up a few times. The chain combines TRBV12-3 or TRBV12-4 with TRBJ1-6; TRBD1 matches at 9 bases. Germline trimming cut 5 bases from V and 7 bases from J; bases unmatched to any gene: 9. This CDR3 comprises 16 residues. The CDR3 loop reads CASSGTTGGLNSPLHF. Written as DNA, the CDR3 is TGTGCCAGCAGTGGGACGACAGGGGGATTGAATTCACCCCTCCACTTT.

The sample holds many counts of this clonotype. The V call is TRBV5-1, the J call TRBJ1-2, with TRBD1 identical over 8 bases. This CDR3 has 14 residues. Germline V gene lookup returns CDR1 SGHRS and CDR2 YFSETQ. V lost 4 bases, J lost 2 bases, and 4 bases stayed unmatched. CDR3 region: CASSRDRTNYGYTF. The CDR3 DNA sequence: TGCGCCAGCAGCCGGGACAGGACCAACTATGGCTACACCTTC.

V and J are TRBV5-1 and TRBJ2-1, with TRBD1 matching 7 bases. This CDR3 comprises 13 residues. Germline loops: CDR1 SGHRS, CDR2 YFSETQ. Trimming at V came to 5 bases and at J to 6 bases, leaving 5 bases not matched to a gene. The CDR3 DNA reads TGCGCCAGCAGTTGGACAGGACCCAATGAGCAGTTCTTC. Residues: CASSWTGPNEQFF.

This clonotype was seen repeatedly, ten times or more. This chain joins TRBV29-1 and TRBJ1-1, with D possibly being TRBD1 (5 bases). The V and J ends lost 6 bases and 0 bases respectively, with 17 bases between them. The CDR3 is 15 amino acids. Germline CDR1 SQVTM, CDR2 ANQGSEA. The CDR3 loop is CSVRGWRGVNTEAFF. Written as DNA, the CDR3 is TGCAGCGTGCGGGGATGGCGGGGGGTGAACACTGAAGCTTTCTTT.